These 20 T cell receptor beta chains were all obtained from the same sample, sequenced in a study of T cells in Graves' hyperthyroidism and ophthalmopathy. RNA transcripts provided the source from which TCR beta CDR3 regions were amplified. TCR CDR3 regions were first amplified by RT-PCR with HTBI primers. Each CDR3 protein is one row after TCRdb ran MiXCR on the multiplex PCR reads. The sample holds roughly 240,000 distinct CDR3 sequences, about 25% seen once. Sample: blood. These receptors were taken from a woman aged 40 to 50 with Graves' ophthalmopathy.

This clonotype was counted at least ten times. The V call is TRBV11-2, the J call TRBJ2-7; D unclear. Trimming removed 0 bases at V and 3 bases at J, with 12 bases between. CDR3 size: 15 residues. Germline CDR1 is SGHAT and CDR2 is FQNNGV. The CDR3 loop is CASSLEAGTHYEQYF. For the CDR3, the DNA is TGTGCCAGCAGCTTAGAGGCAGGAACCCACTACGAGCAGTACTTC.

This clonotype was seen ten or more times. The chain carries TRBV27 and TRBJ2-2; D is ambiguous. The CDR3 totals 17 residues. V was trimmed by 0 bases and J by 0 bases, leaving 11 bases between them. Germline V lookup: CDR1 MNHEY, CDR2 SMNVEV (reference sequence). CDR3 in DNA: TGTGCCAGCAGTTTATCCTGGGCATTTACGAACACCGGGGAGCTGTTTTTT. Translated, it gives CASSLSWAFTNTGELFF.

This clonotype was observed many times. Written as DNA, the CDR3 is TGCGCCAGCAATGCAGGGGTGTCTGGGGCCAACGTCCTGACTTTC. This gives the protein CASNAGVSGANVLTF. The chain recombines TRBV5-1 with TRBJ2-6; D is perhaps TRBD1 (6 bases). CDR1 and CDR2 from the germline V gene are SGHRS and YFSETQ. V was cut by 6 bases and J by 1 base, with 11 bases left in between. The CDR3 contains 15 residues.

This clonotype was observed at least ten times. The chain is built from TRBV12-3 or TRBV12-4 and TRBJ2-7; D is undetermined. This CDR3 spans 13 amino acids. Trimming cost V 1 base and J 3 bases, with 7 bases left between them. Written as DNA, the CDR3 is TGTGCCAGCAGTTTAGGGTCAGGCTACGAGCAGTACTTC. This codes for CASSLGSGYEQYF.

This clonotype was recorded many times. The chain uses TRBV7-9 and TRBJ2-5, with TRBD2 as a possible D gene (6 bases). V lost 5 bases, J lost 5 bases, and 12 bases lay in between. Looked up from germline, CDR1 is SEHNR and CDR2 is FQNEAQ (reference sequence). The CDR3 sequence is 13 residues long. For the CDR3, the DNA is TGTGCCAGCAGCCCCCCGGGGGAGGAGACCCAGTACTTC. Encoded protein: CASSPPGEETQYF.

The chain links TRBV5-1 to TRBJ2-7; 9 positions agree with TRBD2. The CDR3 length is 15 residues. The ends lost 4 bases at V and 5 bases at J; junction bases unmatched: 10. Germline assignment: CDR1 SGHRS and CDR2 YFSETQ. The CDR3 DNA is TGCGCCAGCAGCGTTAAAGCGGGAGGAAGTAACGAGCAGTACTTC. Its protein is CASSVKAGGSNEQYF.

There are many counts of this clonotype. V and J are TRBV5-1 and TRBJ2-7; 8 bases align to TRBD1. The CDR3 covers 13 residues. CDR1 is SGHRS and CDR2 is YFSETQ in the germline V gene. The V segment lost 3 bases and the J segment 4 bases; nucleotides outside the gene matches: 3. The CDR3 DNA follows: TGCGCCAGCAGCTCGGACAGGGAATACGAGCAGTACTTC. Its protein is CASSSDREYEQYF.

This clonotype occurred many times. The chain employs TRBV5-1 and TRBJ2-1, with D perhaps being TRBD1 or TRBD2 (5 bases each). V was pared by 2 bases and J by 7 bases, with 10 bases between. Germline-derived CDR1 and CDR2 are SGHRS and YFSETQ. The CDR3 loop spans 13 amino acids. As DNA, the CDR3 is TGCGCCAGCAGCTTCCCAGGGAGAAATGAGCAGTTCTTC. It is translated as CASSFPGRNEQFF.

This clonotype was recorded many times. This chain links TRBV18 with TRBJ2-7; either TRBD1 or TRBD2 may fit D (5 bases each). This CDR3 contains 15 residues. The germline V gene encodes CDR1 KGHSH and CDR2 LQKENI. Trimming took off 1 base at V and 2 bases at J, with 12 bases between the two ends. In DNA form, the CDR3 reads TGTGCCAGCTCACCACTAAGGGACGGGACCTACGAGCAGTACTTC. It is translated as CASSPLRDGTYEQYF.

The chain recombines TRBV6-1 with TRBJ1-1; TRBD1 aligns across 9 bases. Germline lookup yields CDR1 MNHNS and CDR2 SASEGT. The V segment lost 6 bases and the J segment 1 base; nucleotides outside the gene matches: 9. The CDR3 is 16 residues long. CDR3 protein: CASRRDRERANTEAFF. The CDR3 nucleotides are TGTGCCAGCAGGCGGGACAGGGAGCGCGCGAACACTGAAGCTTTCTTT.

V and J are TRBV19 and TRBJ1-1; D is uncertain. CDR1 and CDR2 from the germline V gene are LNHDA and SQIVND (reference sequence). The CDR3 contains 13 residues. V was cut by 6 bases and J by 0 bases, with 8 bases left in between. The CDR3 bases are TGTGCCAGTAGAAAGGCTGTGAACACTGAAGCTTTCTTT. Encoded protein: CASRKAVNTEAFF.

The V call is TRBV6-1, the J call TRBJ2-7, with TRBD2 matching 11 bases. The junction had 8 bases not matched to a gene; V was cut back by 6 bases and J by 7 bases. This CDR3 contains 14 residues. Germline assignment: CDR1 MNHNS and CDR2 SASEGT. CDR3 residues: CASSKLAGVGEQYF. In DNA form, the CDR3 reads TGTGCCAGCAGCAAACTAGCGGGAGTAGGGGAGCAGTACTTC.

This clonotype was detected many times. The V call is TRBV14, the J call TRBJ2-2; D is possibly TRBD1 (6 bases). The germline V and J ends were trimmed by 2 bases and 6 bases, with 13 bases remaining between them. CDR1 is SGHDN and CDR2 is FVKESK in the germline V gene. This CDR3 has 15 residues. The chain's CDR3 is CASSQNQGLPGELFF. The DNA for the CDR3 is TGTGCCAGCAGCCAAAATCAGGGGCTCCCCGGGGAGCTGTTTTTT.

This clonotype was detected many times. This chain uses TRBV19 with TRBJ1-1; unclear D gene. Germline CDR1 and CDR2: LNHDA and SQIVND (reference sequence). The CDR3 is 13 residues long. V lost 3 bases and J lost 8, with 13 bases in between. CDR3 sequence: CASSIMRSKEAFF. DNA of the CDR3: TGTGCCAGTAGTATTATGCGAAGCAAAGAAGCTTTCTTT.

V and J are TRBV6-2 or TRBV6-3 and TRBJ2-7, with 12 bases that match TRBD2. There are 16 residues in the CDR3. Germline V CDR1 and CDR2: MNHEY, SVGEGT. V gave up 5 bases and J gave up 1 base; unmatched junction bases: 6. The CDR3, as DNA: TGTGCCAGCAGTAAACGGACTAGCGGGGCGTCCTACGAGCAGTACTTC. Its translation is CASSKRTSGASYEQYF.

The chain employs TRBV30 and TRBJ1-2; D possibly corresponds to TRBD1 (6 bases). Germline CDR1 is GTSNPN and CDR2 is SVGIG (reference sequence). V dropped 2 bases and J dropped 12 bases, with 16 bases sitting between them. The CDR3 runs to 12 residues. In DNA, the CDR3 is TGTGCCTGGAGTCAGGAAGACAGGATCCACACCTTC. Translation gives CAWSQEDRIHTF. The full variable domain, in which reference TRBV30 and TRBJ1-2 provide the parts outside the CDR3, is SQTIHQWPATLVQPVGSPLSLECTVEGTSNPNLYWYRQAAGRGLQLLFYSVGIGQISSEVPQNLSASRPQDRQFILSSKKLLLSDSGFYLCAWSQEDRIHTFGSGTRLTVV.

This clonotype appeared a few times. V is TRBV4-2 and J is TRBJ1-1; TRBD1 might be the D (5 bases). Looked up from germline, CDR1 is LGHNA and CDR2 is YNFKEQ. The length of the CDR3 is 15 residues. Trimming removed 4 bases at V and 4 bases at J, with 16 bases between. CDR3 loop: CASSPEFTGGTEAFF. Written as DNA, the CDR3 is TGTGCCAGCAGCCCAGAATTTACAGGCGGCACTGAAGCTTTCTTT.

This clonotype occurred many times. The rearrangement links TRBV20-1 to TRBJ2-7; TRBD1 matches 7 bases. The CDR3 length is 12 residues. The trim removed 6 bases at V and 1 base at J, leaving 3 bases unmatched. The germline gives CDR1 DFQATT, CDR2 SNEGSKA (reference sequence). CDR3 sequence: CSAPTGSYEQYF. DNA of the CDR3: TGCAGTGCCCCGACAGGGTCCTACGAGCAGTACTTC.

CDR3 DNA: TGTGCCAGCAGCCAAGGACGGAACCCGGATCAGCCCCAGCATTTT. This gives the protein CASSQGRNPDQPQHF. V is TRBV6-1 and J is TRBJ1-5; no clear D. This CDR3 is 15 amino acids long. Germline V CDR1 and CDR2: MNHNS, SASEGT. The V end lost 6 bases, the J end lost 5 bases, and 17 bases lay between the germline ends.

The chain recombines TRBV20-1 with TRBJ1-2; 10 nucleotides agree with TRBD1. Per the germline V gene, CDR1 is DFQATT and CDR2 is SNEGSKA (reference sequence). There are 15 residues in the CDR3. J gave up 6 bases and V 4 bases, and 11 bases lay outside the gene matches. In DNA form, the CDR3 reads TGCAGTGCTACCCCGGGACAGGGGATGATGCATGGCTACACCTTC. Its translation: CSATPGQGMMHGYTF.